The 7 T cell receptor beta chains listed next were all sequenced from one sample in a study of blood T cell repertoires in COVID-19. TCRdb's table, derived via immunoSEQ multiplex PCR, lists solely in-frame clones and lacks some. The repertoire consists of about 170,000 clones, with around 80% occurring once and the leading ten covering roughly 18%. The sequenced sample consisted of peripheral blood. All receptors derive from a woman in her seventies who had recovered from COVID-19.

The CDR3 sequence: CASSRRTATYGYTF. The DNA for the CDR3 is TGTGCCAGCAGCCGCCGGACAGCTACCTATGGCTACACCTTC. The V call is TRBV11-2, the J call TRBJ1-2, with TRBD1 as a possible D gene (6 bases). Trimming shortened V by 5 bases and J by 4 bases, and 14 bases separated the two germline ends. Germline assignment: CDR1 SGHAT and CDR2 FQNNGV. This CDR3 comprises 14 residues.

This chain uses TRBV7-2 with TRBJ2-2, with D hard to call. The germline V gene encodes CDR1 SGHTA and CDR2 FQGNSA. The CDR3 consists of 13 residues. V was clipped by 1 base and J by 4 bases, with 4 bases between them. The CDR3 is CASSLGSTGELFF. CDR3 nucleotide sequence: TGTGCCAGCAGCTTAGGGAGCACCGGGGAGCTGTTTTTT.

The chain uses TRBV7-3 and TRBJ1-1, with TRBD1 as a possible D gene (6 bases). Germline V gives CDR1 SGHTA, CDR2 FQGTGA. Trimming left V 5 bases short and J 6 bases short, with 16 bases between. This CDR3 comprises 14 residues. CDR3 amino acids: CASSPGGPKAEAFF. The CDR3 region has the DNA TGTGCCAGCAGCCCGGGGGGGCCGAAGGCTGAAGCTTTCTTT.

This clone was detected only a few times. The chain links TRBV5-1 to TRBJ1-1; TRBD1 agrees at 8 bases. This CDR3 is built from 14 residues. Trimming removed 4 bases from V and 4 bases from J; junction bases left unmatched: 6. Per the germline V gene, CDR1 is SGHRS and CDR2 is YFSETQ. The CDR3 DNA reads TGCGCCAGCAGCGCACAGGGGGTGACCACTGAAGCTTTCTTT. It translates to CASSAQGVTTEAFF.

V gene TRBV15 combines with J gene TRBJ1-3; no clear D. Germline V CDR1 and CDR2: LNHNV, YYDKDF (reference sequence). The germline V and J ends were trimmed by 5 bases and 4 bases, with 9 bases remaining between them. This CDR3 region has 13 residues. As DNA, the CDR3 is TGTGCCACCAGCCCCCAACTCGGAAACACCATATATTTT. Translated: CATSPQLGNTIYF.

This chain joins TRBV4-2 and TRBJ2-1, with 10 bases that match TRBD2. V trimming: 0 bases; J trimming: 8 bases; junction bases outside the gene matches: 13. The CDR3 sequence is 18 residues long. Germline CDR1 is LGHNA and CDR2 is YNFKEQ. CDR3 DNA: TGTGCCAGCAGCCAAGAGGGGGGACCGGGACTAGCGACCGATGAGCAGTTCTTC. Encoded protein: CASSQEGGPGLATDEQFF.

The chain uses TRBV7-2 and TRBJ1-1, with D uncertain. This CDR3 region has 14 residues. V lost 1 base and J 1 base, leaving 7 bases between the germline ends. Germline V CDR1 and CDR2: SGHTA, FQGNSA. The CDR3: CASSLGPQNTEAFF. Written as DNA, the CDR3 is TGTGCCAGCAGCTTAGGGCCGCAGAACACTGAAGCTTTCTTT.